One T cell receptor (beta chain) is described in this entry. Its antigen remains unknown. V was clipped by 6 bases and J by 3 bases, with 13 bases between them. Germline V gives CDR1 SNHLY, CDR2 FYNNEI. CDR3 size: 14 residues. The source of the sample is a study of blood T cells in healthy people across ages. Study as a whole: Capturing about one barcoded beta molecule per two T cells was achieved by template switching. Broader study findings: Donor CMV infection status was unknown, possibly confounding age-related changes in expanded clonotypes. Both naive CD4+ cell counts and diversity were greater in long-lived donors than in aged donors.

Alongside a J-beta primer mix, a sample-barcoded 5' primer served in a second PCR lasting roughly 7 to 12 cycles. TCRdb re-called the 5' RACE reads through MiXCR, storing one row per CDR3 protein. The repertoire holds about 650,000 distinct CDR3 sequences, with roughly 32% as singletons. V gene TRBV2 combines with J gene TRBJ2-3, with no clear D. The specimen was blood. The source of this sequence is a woman aged 80 or older in good health. The CDR3 nucleotides read TGTGCCAGCAGCGGCCGGGCCCTAACAGATACGCAGTATTTT. As protein: CASSGRALTDTQYF.